The 22 T cell receptor beta chains presented below share a single source sample, sequenced in a study of CD8+ T cells in alopecia areata. cDNA serving as the sequencing template came from extracted, reverse transcribed RNA. Using immunoSEQ multiplex PCR, the repertoire was profiled, and TCRdb retains in-frame clones only, with some absent. Of 90,000 to 100,000 clones listed, 61% are singletons. Treatment in this sample: oral pan-JAK inhibitor, 5-10 mg twice daily. This specimen consisted of CD8+ T cells sorted from blood, obtained at week 4, from a patient treated with tofacitinib. These receptor sequences come from a human donor with alopecia areata.

This clone has a single count. V usage is TRBV30 and J usage is TRBJ2-7; either TRBD1 or TRBD2 may fit D (6 bases each). V lost 5 bases and J 2 bases, leaving 16 bases between the germline ends. Germline values: CDR1 GTSNPN, CDR2 SVGIG (reference sequence). This CDR3 is built from 14 residues. For the CDR3, the DNA is TGTGCCTGGGAAGGAGGGACATCAGCCTACGAGCAGTACTTC. Translation: CAWEGGTSAYEQYF.

CDR3: CSEMGQGSSDEQFF. The CDR3 DNA is TGCAGCGAGATGGGACAGGGGAGTTCGGATGAGCAGTTCTTC. The genes are TRBV29-1 and TRBJ2-1; 10 bases fit TRBD1. The V gene's germline CDR1 is SQVTM and CDR2 ANQGSEA. V lost 7 bases and J lost 8; bases outside the gene matches: 11. The CDR3 consists of 14 residues.

V is TRBV7-9 and J is TRBJ2-3; D gene uncertain. CDR3 length: 13 amino acids. Germline-derived CDR1 and CDR2 are SEHNR and FQNEAQ (reference sequence). V dropped 3 bases and J dropped 0 bases, with 4 bases sitting between them. CDR3 nucleotides: TGTGCCAGCAGCTTCCCGAGCACAGATACGCAGTATTTT. It specifies CASSFPSTDTQYF.

The chain has TRBV29-1 and TRBJ2-1; D possibly uses TRBD1 or TRBD2 (6 bases each). Per the germline V gene, CDR1 is SQVTM and CDR2 is ANQGSEA. There are 14 residues in the CDR3. V was pared by 4 bases and J by 3 bases, with 13 bases between. This CDR3 reads CSVVMGGVYNEQFF. CDR3 bases: TGCAGCGTTGTTATGGGGGGCGTCTACAATGAGCAGTTCTTC.

This chain connects TRBV27 to TRBJ2-3; a possible D gene is TRBD2 (5 bases). V lost 6 bases and J 0 bases, leaving 13 bases between the germline ends. This CDR3 is 15 amino acids long. In germline, CDR1 is MNHEY, CDR2 SMNVEV (reference sequence). The CDR3 here is CASSLAATSTDTQYF. As DNA, the CDR3 is TGTGCCAGCAGCCTAGCAGCTACTAGCACAGATACGCAGTATTTT.

The chain joins TRBV4-3 to TRBJ1-2, with D possibly matching TRBD1 (5 bases). Trimming took off 0 bases at V and 1 base at J, with 9 bases between the two ends. CDR1 is LGHNA, CDR2 YSLEER, per germline. The CDR3 runs 15 residues. As DNA, the CDR3 is TGCGCCAGCAGCCAAGATAGGAGGGGTAACTATGGCTACACCTTC. Its protein product is CASSQDRRGNYGYTF.

The CDR3 DNA follows: TGTGCCAGCAGCTTGTCACAGACGCAAGAGACCCAGTACTTC. This translates into CASSLSQTQETQYF. The rearrangement uses TRBV5-6 and TRBJ2-5; no firm D call. Trimming cost V 1 base and J 2 bases, with 9 bases left between them. The germline V gene encodes CDR1 SGHDT and CDR2 YYEEEE. The CDR3 is 14 residues long.

The chain uses TRBV27 and TRBJ2-3; a possible D gene is TRBD2 (6 bases). The CDR3 sequence is 14 residues long. CDR1 is MNHEY, CDR2 SMNVEV, per germline (reference sequence). Trimming shortened V by 6 bases and J by 0 bases, and 10 bases separated the two germline ends. The CDR3 bases are TGTGCCAGCAGCGGCGGGGACAGCACAGATACGCAGTATTTT. Translation gives CASSGGDSTDTQYF.

This rearrangement joins TRBV5-1 to TRBJ2-5; D is unclear. V was trimmed by 0 bases and J by 7 bases, leaving 4 bases between them. Germline CDR1 and CDR2: SGHRS and YFSETQ. CDR3 size: 11 residues. The CDR3 spells CASSLVGTQYF. The CDR3 region has the DNA TGCGCCAGCAGCTTGGTAGGGACCCAGTACTTC.

The chain employs TRBV5-6 and TRBJ2-1; D perhaps matches TRBD1 (6 bases). V was clipped by 4 bases and J by 8 bases, with 13 bases between them. The length of the CDR3 is 13 residues. The germline CDR1 and CDR2 sequences are SGHDT and YYEEEE. The CDR3 is CASSGGQWYEQFF. Here the CDR3 DNA reads TGTGCCAGCAGCGGAGGACAGTGGTATGAGCAGTTCTTC. The complete variable domain, with remaining parts taken from reference TRBV5-6 and TRBJ2-1, reads DAGVTQSPTHLIKTRGQQVTLRCSPKSGHDTVSWYQQALGQGPQFIFQYYEEEERQRGNFPDRFSGHQFPNYSSELNVNALLLGDSALYLCASSGGQWYEQFFGPGTRLTVL.

The chain is built from TRBV4-1 and TRBJ2-1, with D hard to call. Trimming took 6 bases from V and 4 from J, leaving 10 bases between them. The CDR3 contains 13 residues. Germline loops: CDR1 MGHRA, CDR2 YSYEKL. CDR3 coding DNA: TGCGCCAGCAGTCCGAATATGTACAATGAGCAGTTCTTC. Translated, it gives CASSPNMYNEQFF.

This clone was found a few times. The chain employs TRBV2 and TRBJ1-3; tentatively, D is TRBD1 (5 bases). The CDR3 is 13 amino acids. Between the trimmed V and J ends, which lost 7 bases and 8 bases, there was a span of 15 bases. The germline V gene has CDR1 SNHLY and CDR2 FYNNEI. CDR3 nucleotides: TGTGCCAGCACTGGGACCGGGAGGGACACCATATATTTT. Amino acid sequence: CASTGTGRDTIYF.

On this clone: This is likely an artifact of a read error, given a far larger clone one base away. Different DNA sequences within this sample yield the same CDR3. This rearrangement joins TRBV13 to TRBJ1-1, with a weak D call TRBD1 (5 bases). Germline CDR1 reads PRHDT; CDR2 reads FYEKMQ (reference sequence). With 5 bases removed from V and 0 bases from J, the gap between germline ends came to 16 bases. The CDR3 runs to 16 residues. Written as DNA, the CDR3 is TGTGCCAGCAGCCAAAGCCCTGGGGGGGTGAACACTGAAGCTTTCTTT. This gives the protein CASSQSPGGVNTEAFF.

The chain joins TRBV23-1 to TRBJ1-2; TRBD1 is a possible D gene (6 bases). TRBV23-1 is filed as an ORF, its function uncertain. The length of the CDR3 is 14 residues. V lost 6 bases and J lost 4, with 15 bases in between. CDR3 loop: CASRPFGGPYGYTF. Here the CDR3 DNA reads TGCGCCAGCAGACCTTTTGGGGGGCCCTATGGCTACACCTTC.

The rearrangement links TRBV9 to TRBJ1-1; a weak D match, TRBD1 (6 bases). Germline-derived CDR1 and CDR2 are SGDLS and YYNGEE. Trimming pared 3 bases from V and 4 bases from J, leaving 16 bases between. The CDR3 has 15 amino acids. For the CDR3, the DNA is TGTGCCAGCAGCGATAGGTCAGGGGTTACCACTGAAGCTTTCTTT. Its protein is CASSDRSGVTTEAFF.

The chain uses TRBV4-3 and TRBJ2-7; D call uncertain. The CDR3 is 14 amino acids. V was cut by 0 bases and J by 0 bases, with 6 bases left in between. Germline CDR1 LGHNA, CDR2 YSLEER. CDR3 sequence reads: CASSQDSNSYEQYF. The DNA of the CDR3 is TGCGCCAGCAGCCAAGACTCAAACTCCTACGAGCAGTACTTC.

In nucleotides, the CDR3 is TGCAGCGTTGAAGATTATCGGGGGACCACTGAAGCTTTCTTT. Its protein product is CSVEDYRGTTEAFF. V usage is TRBV29-1 and J usage is TRBJ1-1; TRBD1 is a possible D gene (5 bases). CDR1 is SQVTM and CDR2 is ANQGSEA in the germline V gene. The CDR3 loop spans 14 amino acids. With 0 bases removed from V and 4 bases from J, the gap between germline ends came to 12 bases.

This chain connects TRBV2 to TRBJ2-7, with TRBD1 matching over 7 bases. Losses at the gene ends were 7 bases for V and 2 bases for J; bases not matched to a gene: 8. The germline gives CDR1 SNHLY, CDR2 FYNNEI. The CDR3 extends over 14 amino acids. The CDR3 nucleotides read TGTGCCAGCAATGCACCGGGACAGACCTACGAGCAGTACTTC. Encoded protein: CASNAPGQTYEQYF.

CDR3 protein: CASSLARVGLDYGYTF. DNA for the CDR3: TGCGCCAGCAGCTTGGCCCGGGTGGGGCTCGACTATGGCTACACCTTC. V usage is TRBV5-1 and J usage is TRBJ1-2, with a weak D call TRBD1 (5 bases). V lost 0 bases to trimming and J lost 3 bases, with 15 bases between them. Germline CDR1 and CDR2: SGHRS and YFSETQ. This CDR3 has 16 residues.

The chain is built from TRBV2 and TRBJ1-2; 7 bases line up with TRBD1. The CDR3 loop spans 15 amino acids. The V segment lost 3 bases and the J segment 3 bases; nucleotides outside the gene matches: 7. CDR1 SNHLY and CDR2 FYNNEI come from the germline V gene. CDR3 protein: CASSEATGTHYGYTF. The CDR3 nucleotides are TGTGCCAGCAGTGAGGCGACAGGGACGCACTATGGCTACACCTTC.

The chain employs TRBV30 and TRBJ2-3, with 7 bases matching TRBD1. J lost 6 bases, V lost 2 bases, and 11 bases had no gene match. Germline CDR1 is GTSNPN and CDR2 is SVGIG (reference sequence). CDR3 size: 15 residues. CDR3 in amino acids: CAWSFGGRGHDTQYF. As DNA, the CDR3 is TGTGCCTGGAGTTTTGGCGGAAGGGGGCACGATACGCAGTATTTT.

The chain uses TRBV13 and TRBJ1-1; D remains unclear. The CDR3 is 15 amino acids. Germline V CDR1 and CDR2: PRHDT, FYEKMQ (reference sequence). V gave up 0 bases and J gave up 4 bases, with 12 bases separating them. In DNA form, the CDR3 reads TGTGCCAGCAGCTTAGGCGCACGGAAGAGCACTGAAGCTTTCTTT. It codes for CASSLGARKSTEAFF.